The clone carrying this T cell receptor beta chain was counted many times. V lost 3 bases and J 3 bases, leaving 12 bases between the germline ends. Looked up from germline, CDR1 is DFQATT and CDR2 is SNEGSKA (reference sequence). CDR3 length equals 14 residues. There were TCR beta CDR3 regions amplified from RNA transcripts. HTBI primers were employed in a first-round RT-PCR of the TCR CDR3. TCRdb used MiXCR to reprocess the multiplex PCR reads, holding one entry per CDR3 protein. The data show under 350,000 distinct CDR3 sequences, approximately 17% seen once. The sample comes from a study of T cells in Graves' hyperthyroidism and ophthalmopathy.

This chain uses TRBV20-1 with TRBJ1-5; maybe TRBD1 (6 bases). Sequencing input: blood. The sequence was collected from an older woman with Graves' ophthalmopathy. The CDR3 DNA reads as TGCAGTGCTAGGGGAGGACAGTTCAATCAGCCCCAGCATTTT. Its protein product is CSARGGQFNQPQHF.